This TCR beta chain was captured in a study of blood T cell repertoires in COVID-19. Study details: The United States, Italy and Spain provided the acute and convalescent COVID-19 samples. T cells, B-cell-depleted T cells, or PBMCs supplied cDNA or gDNA.

The CDR3 has 15 residues. Trimming took off 6 bases at V and 3 bases at J, with 17 bases between the two ends. Germline values: CDR1 LNHDA, CDR2 SQIVND (reference sequence). Methods used by the authors: Reference gene primers were amplified, and this amplification served to estimate nucleated cell counts. The table came from immunoSEQ multiplex PCR; TCRdb's copy has only in-frame clones and leaves some out. The V and J calls and the clone size are those of that table, but D and trimming were determined from the DNA. The profile shows some 320,000 clones, over 75% of them singletons. The rearrangement joins TRBV19 to TRBJ1-1; a possible D gene is TRBD1 (5 bases). The clonotype was recovered from a woman aged 45-65 years who had recovered from COVID-19. The sequencing sample was made of peripheral blood. CDR3 sequence: CASRAGRSWDTEAFF. CDR3 DNA: TGTGCCAGTAGAGCAGGGAGGTCTTGGGACACTGAAGCTTTCTTT.